A single sample gave rise to the 15 T cell receptor beta chains below, sequenced in a study of blood T cell repertoires in COVID-19. Measured with immunoSEQ multiplex PCR; TCRdb has only the in-frame clones, and not every one. The data contain about 300,000 clones, roughly 87% of them seen just once; the ten biggest clones take up approximately 6%. The material sequenced was PBMCs or T cells enriched from blood (not recorded which). The receptors derive from a young woman who had recovered from COVID-19.

The count of this clone is one. V is TRBV27 and J is TRBJ2-3; TRBD1 matches 9 bases. CDR3 length equals 16 residues. V lost 0 bases to trimming and J lost 4 bases; unmatched junction nucleotides: 5. Per germline, CDR1 MNHEY and CDR2 SMNVEV (reference sequence). As DNA, the CDR3 is TGTGCCAGCAGTTTATCCGGACAGGGGCTCGCAGATACGCAGTATTTT. Amino acid sequence: CASSLSGQGLADTQYF.

This clone has only a few counts. The chain uses TRBV30 and TRBJ2-7, with a weak D call TRBD1 (5 bases). Germline CDR1 is GTSNPN and CDR2 is SVGIG (reference sequence). Trimming pared 4 bases from V and 0 bases from J, leaving 22 bases between. The CDR3 covers 17 residues. As DNA, the CDR3 is TGTGCCTGGATCGGCGGCAGGGCAGGAGAGAGCTCCTACGAGCAGTACTTC. Its translation: CAWIGGRAGESSYEQYF. Combining the CDR3 with reference TRBV30 and TRBJ2-7 gives the whole variable domain SQTIHQWPATLVQPVGSPLSLECTVEGTSNPNLYWYRQAAGRGLQLLFYSVGIGQISSEVPQNLSASRPQDRQFILSSKKLLLSDSGFYLCAWIGGRAGESSYEQYFGPGTRLTVT.

J is TRBJ2-1 and V is TRBV7-2; TRBD1 matches 9 bases. This CDR3 is built from 16 residues. CDR1 is SGHTA, CDR2 FQGNSA, per germline. V trimming: 6 bases; J trimming: 4 bases; junction bases outside the gene matches: 10. CDR3 coding DNA: TGTGCCAGCAGTGGTTATAGGACAGGGGCGTACAATGAGCAGTTCTTC. It encodes CASSGYRTGAYNEQFF.

V is TRBV4-3 and J is TRBJ1-1, with unresolved D. The CDR3 covers 20 residues. Germline V gene sequence: CDR1 LGHNA, CDR2 YSLEER. Trimming removed 0 bases from V and 5 bases from J, with 28 bases in between. CDR3 sequence: CASSQDGSGSSSGIPTEAFF. CDR3 DNA: TGCGCCAGCAGCCAAGATGGAAGTGGTTCGTCTTCCGGGATTCCTACTGAAGCTTTCTTT.

This chain uses TRBV2 with TRBJ1-4; D uncertain. Trimming took 2 bases from V and 2 from J, leaving 9 bases between them. The germline CDR1 and CDR2 sequences are SNHLY and FYNNEI. This CDR3 region has 15 residues. CDR3 DNA sequence: TGTGCCAGCAGTGAAATACAGCAGACTAATGAAAAACTGTTTTTT. The encoded protein is CASSEIQQTNEKLFF.

In its sample, this clone was seen a few times. The chain carries TRBV7-3 and TRBJ2-1, with 7 nucleotides matching TRBD1. Germline CDR1 is SGHTA and CDR2 is FQGTGA. The CDR3 extends over 17 amino acids. The V gene end was trimmed by 6 bases and the J gene end by 5 bases; junction bases not matched to a gene: 16. DNA for the CDR3: TGTGCCAGCAGTTCCGGGACAGACTGGGCAAGGGACAATGAGCAGTTCTTC. Translating gives CASSSGTDWARDNEQFF.

This clone turned up a few times. The chain links TRBV6-6 to TRBJ1-6; D might be TRBD1 (6 bases). The CDR3 consists of 14 residues. CDR1 MNHNY and CDR2 SVGAGI come from the germline V gene (reference sequence). Trimming pared 11 bases from V and 7 bases from J, leaving 18 bases between. The CDR3 reads CASKPGGRNSPLHF. CDR3 sequence (DNA): TGTGCCTCCAAGCCCGGGGGGCGAAATTCACCCCTCCACTTT.

The CDR3, as DNA: TGTGCCAGCAGCTTCGGGACAGGGGGTCACGAGCAGTACTTC. It translates to CASSFGTGGHEQYF. The chain carries TRBV11-2 and TRBJ2-7; TRBD1 agrees at 11 bases. Germline assignment: CDR1 SGHAT and CDR2 FQNNGV. This CDR3 has 14 amino acids. The J segment lost 5 bases and the V segment lost 3 bases, leaving 3 bases of the junction unmatched.

The chain couples TRBV10-3 to TRBJ1-5; 8 bases are shared with TRBD1. Trimming cost V 6 bases and J 5 bases; bases outside gene matches: 12. Germline V gene data show CDR1 as ENHRY and CDR2 as SYGVKD. The CDR3 covers 16 residues. For the CDR3, the DNA is TGTGCCATCAGGGGAACAGGGGGTGCTTGGCATCAGCCCCAGCATTTT. Its translation: CAIRGTGGAWHQPQHF.

The chain combines TRBV4-1 with TRBJ2-7; 7 bases agree with TRBD1. Germline assignment: CDR1 MGHRA and CDR2 YSYEKL. The CDR3 consists of 16 residues. The V gene end was trimmed by 3 bases and the J gene end by 5 bases; junction bases not matched to a gene: 13. CDR3 amino acids: CASSHLRQGFGDEQYF. The CDR3 DNA reads TGCGCCAGCAGCCACCTTAGACAGGGTTTTGGGGACGAGCAGTACTTC.

This clone was seen a single time. V usage is TRBV9 and J usage is TRBJ1-4; D unclear. The ends were cut back, 3 bases at V and 7 bases at J, with 10 bases in the middle. Germline assignment: CDR1 SGDLS and CDR2 YYNGEE. The length of the CDR3 is 13 residues. Here the CDR3 DNA reads TGTGCCAGCAGCGGCGGGGATGGTGAAAAACTGTTTTTT. Translating it yields CASSGGDGEKLFF.

The chain joins TRBV30 to TRBJ2-5; TRBD1 agrees at 8 bases. Trimming at V came to 1 base and at J to 5 bases, leaving 3 bases not matched to a gene. CDR1 is GTSNPN, CDR2 SVGIG, per germline (reference sequence). CDR3 length: 13 residues. This CDR3 reads CAWSAQGAETQYF. The CDR3 region has the DNA TGTGCCTGGAGTGCCCAGGGGGCGGAGACCCAGTACTTC.

V usage is TRBV19 and J usage is TRBJ1-5; 7 nucleotides align to TRBD1. The V gene's germline CDR1 is LNHDA and CDR2 SQIVND (reference sequence). Trimming removed 6 bases from V and 9 bases from J; junction bases left unmatched: 8. This CDR3 contains 13 residues. The CDR3 sequence: CASSNRGIGPQHF. DNA of the CDR3: TGTGCCAGTAGCAACAGGGGCATAGGGCCCCAGCATTTT.

V is TRBV15 and J is TRBJ1-5, with TRBD1 identical over 7 bases. This CDR3 is 17 amino acids long. The trim removed 1 base at V and 2 bases at J, leaving 8 bases unmatched. Germline V CDR1 and CDR2: LNHNV, YYDKDF (reference sequence). CDR3 sequence (DNA): TGTGCCACCAGCAGAGGACAGGGCGGATTCGGCAATCAGCCCCAGCATTTT. Translating it yields CATSRGQGGFGNQPQHF.

The chain uses TRBV7-8 and TRBJ2-1; 13 bases are shared with TRBD2. Germline loops: CDR1 SGHVS, CDR2 FQNEAQ. V lost 5 bases and J lost 16; bases outside the gene matches: 5. The CDR3 covers 12 residues. The CDR3, as DNA: TGTGCCAGCAGCCCGACTAGCGGGGGGCCATTCTTC. Translation: CASSPTSGGPFF. Drawing the rest from reference TRBV7-8 and TRBJ2-1, the complete variable domain is GAGVSQSPRYKVAKRGQDVALRCDPISGHVSLFWYQQALGQGPEFLTYFQNEAQLDKSGLPSDRFFAERPEGSVSTLKIQRTQQEDSAVYLCASSPTSGGPFFGPGTRLTVL.